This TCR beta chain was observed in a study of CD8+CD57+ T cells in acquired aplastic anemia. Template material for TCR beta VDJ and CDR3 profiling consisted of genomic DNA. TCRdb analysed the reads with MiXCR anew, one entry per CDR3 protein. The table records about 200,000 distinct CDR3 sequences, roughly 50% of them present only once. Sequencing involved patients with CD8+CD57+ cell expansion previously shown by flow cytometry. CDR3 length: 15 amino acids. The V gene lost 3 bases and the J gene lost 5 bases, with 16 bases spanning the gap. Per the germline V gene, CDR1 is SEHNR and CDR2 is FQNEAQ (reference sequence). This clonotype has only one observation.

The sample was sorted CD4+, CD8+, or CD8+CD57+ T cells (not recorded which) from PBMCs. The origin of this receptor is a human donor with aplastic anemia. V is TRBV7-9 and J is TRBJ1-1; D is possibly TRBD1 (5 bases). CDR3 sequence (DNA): TGTGCCAGCAGCTTCCCATCCGGGACTGGGACTGAAGCTTTCTTT. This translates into CASSFPSGTGTEAFF.